Shown below are 23 T cell receptor beta chains from a single sample sequenced in a study of blood T cell repertoires in COVID-19. TCRdb's copy holds only in-frame clones and misses some; the assay was immunoSEQ multiplex PCR. The sample carries about 43,000 clones, approximately 86% recorded once. Sequencing was carried out using peripheral blood. The source of these receptors is a woman of 80 years or more with active COVID-19.

Only a few counts were recorded for this clone. J is TRBJ2-5 and V is TRBV11-2; 7 positions match TRBD2. The CDR3 contains 16 residues. Germline trimming cut 2 bases from V and 5 bases from J; bases unmatched to any gene: 11. Germline-derived CDR1 and CDR2 are SGHAT and FQNNGV. The CDR3 sequence: CASSLRGGEGTETQYF. The CDR3, as DNA: TGTGCCAGCAGCTTAAGAGGAGGGGAGGGGACGGAGACCCAGTACTTC.

The gene calls are TRBV7-9 and TRBJ1-3; the D is unclear. Per the germline V gene, CDR1 is SEHNR and CDR2 is FQNEAQ (reference sequence). The CDR3 is 15 amino acids. Trimming stripped 5 bases from V and 0 bases from J, with 11 bases between. The CDR3 sequence is CASSTDTLSGNTIYF. CDR3 nucleotide sequence: TGTGCCAGCAGCACCGACACACTCTCTGGAAACACCATATATTTT.

This clone turned up a few times. As DNA, the CDR3 is TGCAGCGGTACGAATGCGGCTCCCTGGCCCTACGAGCAGTACTTC. Amino acids: CSGTNAAPWPYEQYF. This sequence joins TRBV29-1 and TRBJ2-7; D remains unclear. The V gene lost 7 bases and the J gene lost 2 bases, with 21 bases spanning the gap. The CDR3 consists of 15 residues. Germline CDR1 SQVTM, CDR2 ANQGSEA.

The CDR3 DNA is TGTGCCAGCAGCCCCGGACAGGGGAGGTACACCGGGGAGCTGTTTTTT. This encodes CASSPGQGRYTGELFF. The chain recombines TRBV7-6 with TRBJ2-2; TRBD1 matches 9 bases. V shed 5 bases, J shed 3 bases, and the junction held 7 bases outside the gene matches. CDR3 length equals 16 residues. From germline, CDR1 is SGHVS and CDR2 FNYEAQ.

V is TRBV29-1 and J is TRBJ1-2; no definite D call. Germline lookup yields CDR1 SQVTM and CDR2 ANQGSEA. The CDR3 spans 11 residues. Trimming stripped 5 bases from V and 8 bases from J, with 12 bases between. CDR3 residues: CSVTIGGGYTF. In DNA form, the CDR3 reads TGCAGCGTTACGATCGGCGGCGGCTACACCTTC.

This sequence joins TRBV5-4 and TRBJ1-4, with D tentatively TRBD1 (6 bases). Germline V gene data show CDR1 as SGHNT and CDR2 as YYREEE (reference sequence). Trimming cost V 4 bases and J 4 bases, with 14 bases left between them. The CDR3 contains 15 residues. CDR3 residues: CASSPRQADNEKLFF. CDR3 bases: TGTGCCAGCAGCCCCAGACAGGCAGATAATGAAAAACTGTTTTTT.

V is TRBV30 and J is TRBJ1-2, with D uncertain. Germline CDR1 and CDR2: GTSNPN and SVGIG (reference sequence). The CDR3 runs to 11 residues. The V and J ends lost 3 bases and 3 bases respectively, with 5 bases between them. CDR3 protein: CAWSRDYGYTF. CDR3 coding DNA: TGTGCCTGGAGCCGGGACTATGGCTACACCTTC.

The V gene is TRBV6-2 or TRBV6-3, the J gene TRBJ1-3; TRBD1 might be the D (6 bases). The length of the CDR3 is 19 residues. Trimming stripped 0 bases from V and 8 bases from J, with 26 bases between. Germline V lookup: CDR1 MNHEY, CDR2 SVGEGT. The CDR3 nucleotides read TGTGCCAGCAGTTACTCCGAACAAACACTTCGACAGGCTGGGGACACCATATATTTT. It codes for CASSYSEQTLRQAGDTIYF.

The rearrangement joins TRBV11-2 to TRBJ1-3; unclear D gene. The CDR3 is 15 residues long. V was pared by 5 bases and J by 0 bases, with 11 bases between. Germline V gene data show CDR1 as SGHAT and CDR2 as FQNNGV. In DNA, the CDR3 is TGTGCCAGCAGCCCCCGCCCAGGCTCTGGAAACACCATATATTTT. It codes for CASSPRPGSGNTIYF.

V usage is TRBV11-2 and J usage is TRBJ1-1; TRBD1 might be the D (5 bases). The germline gives CDR1 SGHAT, CDR2 FQNNGV. The CDR3 extends over 13 amino acids. V shed 5 bases and J shed 1 base, with 8 bases lying between them. The CDR3: CASSHDRNTEAFF. The CDR3 nucleotides are TGTGCCAGCAGCCACGACAGGAACACTGAAGCTTTCTTT.

V gene TRBV12-5 combines with J gene TRBJ2-7; maybe TRBD2 (6 bases). The germline gives CDR1 LGHNT, CDR2 FRNRAP. This CDR3 has 16 amino acids. The ends were cut back, 2 bases at V and 7 bases at J, with 21 bases in the middle. The CDR3, as DNA: TGTGCTAGTGGTTTGTACGTGCGGGGCCTCCCTAGGGAGCAGTACTTC. It is translated as CASGLYVRGLPREQYF.

This clone was seen a handful of times. The rearrangement uses TRBV5-8 and TRBJ2-7, with a possible D match to TRBD1 (6 bases). CDR3 length: 14 residues. Germline V gene lookup returns CDR1 SGHTS and CDR2 YDEGEE. V dropped 5 bases and J dropped 1 base, with 13 bases sitting between them. CDR3 protein: CASRSRRGSYEQYF. The CDR3 region has the DNA TGTGCCAGCAGATCTCGCAGGGGTTCCTACGAGCAGTACTTC.

The V gene is TRBV5-1, the J gene TRBJ2-7, with D possibly being TRBD2 (5 bases). The CDR3 is 16 residues long. V shed 0 bases and J shed 0 bases, with 13 bases lying between them. Germline CDR1 reads SGHRS; CDR2 reads YFSETQ. CDR3 region: CASSLGSRGSSYEQYF. Here the CDR3 DNA reads TGCGCCAGCAGCTTGGGGTCCCGGGGATCCTCCTACGAGCAGTACTTC.

A single count supports this clone. The chain is built from TRBV7-9 and TRBJ1-2; possible D gene TRBD1, 5 bases. Trimming shortened V by 1 base and J by 0 bases, and 12 bases separated the two germline ends. From germline, CDR1 is SEHNR and CDR2 FQNEAQ (reference sequence). This CDR3 is 16 amino acids long. The CDR3 here is CASSLGGDQANYGYTF. The CDR3 bases are TGTGCCAGCAGCTTAGGGGGGGATCAAGCTAACTATGGCTACACCTTC.

This clone was detected only once. The CDR3 coding sequence is TGTGCCAGCAGTCAGGACAGGGTCAATGAAAAACTGTTTTTT. Protein: CASSQDRVNEKLFF. This chain joins TRBV9 and TRBJ1-4; 8 nucleotides match TRBD1. This CDR3 has 14 amino acids. Germline V gene lookup returns CDR1 SGDLS and CDR2 YYNGEE. V was pared by 5 bases and J by 5 bases, with 5 bases of the junction left unmatched.

The rearrangement joins TRBV7-2 to TRBJ1-2; D remains unclear. Trimming shortened V by 2 bases and J by 0 bases, and 7 bases separated the two germline ends. The CDR3 has 14 residues. Germline V gene lookup returns CDR1 SGHTA and CDR2 FQGNSA. CDR3 residues: CASSLKIANYGYTF. The CDR3 DNA sequence: TGTGCCAGCAGCTTAAAGATAGCTAACTATGGCTACACCTTC.

The rearrangement links TRBV7-2 to TRBJ2-1; 9 bases align to TRBD2. This CDR3 is built from 16 residues. Trimming took 4 bases from V and 0 from J; bases not matched to a gene: 4. Germline-derived CDR1 and CDR2 are SGHTA and FQGNSA. The CDR3 sequence: CASSSSGASSYNEQFF. The DNA for the CDR3 is TGTGCCAGCAGCTCTAGCGGGGCAAGCTCCTACAATGAGCAGTTCTTC.

The chain has TRBV3-1 (or the pseudogene TRBV3-2) and TRBJ2-4; 7 bases are a match to TRBD1. This CDR3 spans 14 amino acids. V shed 5 bases and J 1 base; nucleotides not matched to a gene: 2. The germline V gene has CDR1 LGHDT and CDR2 YNNKEL (reference sequence). CDR3 residues: CASSTQGAKNIQYF. The CDR3 region has the DNA TGTGCCAGCAGCACACAGGGGGCCAAAAACATTCAGTACTTC.

The chain carries TRBV28 and TRBJ2-7; 11 positions match TRBD1. Germline-derived CDR1 and CDR2 are MDHEN and SYDVKM. This CDR3 is built from 13 residues. The ends lost 8 bases at V and 2 bases at J; junction bases unmatched: 2. CDR3 in amino acids: CASGTGGTYEQYF. In DNA, the CDR3 is TGTGCCAGCGGGACAGGGGGGACCTACGAGCAGTACTTC.

The chain links TRBV2 to TRBJ2-7; 10 bases match TRBD1. The CDR3 has 15 amino acids. Trimming at V came to 4 bases and at J to 5 bases, leaving 8 bases not matched to a gene. Germline V gene sequence: CDR1 SNHLY, CDR2 FYNNEI. As DNA, the CDR3 is TGTGCCAGCAGTGGGGACAGGGGAAGATCCAACGAGCAGTACTTC. This codes for CASSGDRGRSNEQYF. Full variable domain (missing parts from reference TRBV2 and TRBJ2-7): EPEVTQTPSHQVTQMGQEVILRCVPISNHLYFYWYRQILGQKVEFLVSFYNNEISEKSEIFDDQFSVERPDGSNFTLKIRSTKLEDSAMYFCASSGDRGRSNEQYFGPGTRLTVT.

The V and J genes are TRBV28 and TRBJ2-1; maybe TRBD1 (6 bases). Trimming cost V 6 bases and J 4 bases, with 22 bases left between them. Per germline, CDR1 MDHEN and CDR2 SYDVKM. CDR3 length: 17 residues. CDR3 DNA sequence: TGTGCCAGCAGATGGACAGCTACTAGTTCCCTTTACAATGAGCAGTTCTTC. Protein product: CASRWTATSSLYNEQFF.

V usage is TRBV10-1 and J usage is TRBJ1-1; the D is unclear. The germline CDR1 and CDR2 sequences are WNHNN and SYGVQD (reference sequence). The germline V and J ends were trimmed by 7 bases and 2 bases, with 8 bases remaining between them. This CDR3 contains 12 residues. The CDR3 region is CASMGSNTEAFF. Here the CDR3 DNA reads TGCGCCAGCATGGGTAGCAACACTGAAGCTTTCTTT.

The chain is built from TRBV19 and TRBJ1-6, with a weak D call TRBD1 (6 bases). V shed 7 bases and J shed 7 bases, with 17 bases lying between them. Germline values: CDR1 LNHDA, CDR2 SQIVND (reference sequence). This CDR3 is 15 amino acids long. CDR3: CASKKTAQGNSPLHF. For the CDR3, the DNA is TGTGCCAGTAAGAAGACAGCTCAGGGGAATTCACCCCTCCACTTT.